This T cell receptor beta chain was observed in a study of molecular identifiers for immune sequencing clone quantification. The study, taken as a whole, reports: Jurkat TCR RNA spiked in from one cell could reportedly be detected among 900,000 or so naive cells. Highly expanded clone sizes could end up underestimated if a barcode were shared by identical TCR molecules.

TCR libraries were built in bulk with a published protocol and specific TCR primers. TCRdb passed the PCR reads through MiXCR, listing each CDR3 protein once. The table shows 600,000 to 650,000 distinct CDR3 sequences, with 20% occurring only once. Sorting defined naive CD8 T cells as CD8+CD4-CCR7+CD45RA+. Germline-derived CDR1 and CDR2 are MGHRA and YSYEKL. The CDR3 has 13 amino acids. Trimming removed 10 bases from V and 2 bases from J, with 14 bases in between. This clonotype came up many times. Its antigen is unknown. This TCR was recovered from a human donor in good health. Some libraries in this study had Jurkat cell RNA spiked in. The rearrangement uses TRBV4-1 and TRBJ1-1, with D maybe TRBD1 (5 bases). Specimen: naive CD8+ T cells from blood, with Jurkat cell RNA spiked in. Subset indicated: FACS-sorted CD8+CD4-CCR7+CD45RA+ naive T cells. The DNA of the CDR3 is TGCGCCACCCGGGCGGGGGTAAACACTGAAGCTTTCTTT. Its translation is CATRAGVNTEAFF.